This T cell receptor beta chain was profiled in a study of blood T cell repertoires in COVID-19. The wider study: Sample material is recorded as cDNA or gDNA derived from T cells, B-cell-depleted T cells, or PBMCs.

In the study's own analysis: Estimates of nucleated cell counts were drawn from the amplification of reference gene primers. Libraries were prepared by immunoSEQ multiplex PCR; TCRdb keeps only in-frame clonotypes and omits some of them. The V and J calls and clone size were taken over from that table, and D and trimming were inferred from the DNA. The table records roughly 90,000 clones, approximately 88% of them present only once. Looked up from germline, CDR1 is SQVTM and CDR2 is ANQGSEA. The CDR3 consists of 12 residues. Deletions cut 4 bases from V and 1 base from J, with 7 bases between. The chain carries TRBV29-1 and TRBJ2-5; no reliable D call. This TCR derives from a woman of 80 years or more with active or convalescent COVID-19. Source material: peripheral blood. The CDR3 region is CSVGQVQETQYF. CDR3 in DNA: TGCAGCGTTGGTCAGGTCCAAGAGACCCAGTACTTC. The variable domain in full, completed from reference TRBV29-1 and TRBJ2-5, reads SAVISQKPSRDICQRGTSLTIQCQVDSQVTMMFWYRQQPGQSLTLIATANQGSEATYESGFVIDKFPISRPNLTFSTLTVSNMSPEDSSIYLCSVGQVQETQYFGPGTRLLVL.